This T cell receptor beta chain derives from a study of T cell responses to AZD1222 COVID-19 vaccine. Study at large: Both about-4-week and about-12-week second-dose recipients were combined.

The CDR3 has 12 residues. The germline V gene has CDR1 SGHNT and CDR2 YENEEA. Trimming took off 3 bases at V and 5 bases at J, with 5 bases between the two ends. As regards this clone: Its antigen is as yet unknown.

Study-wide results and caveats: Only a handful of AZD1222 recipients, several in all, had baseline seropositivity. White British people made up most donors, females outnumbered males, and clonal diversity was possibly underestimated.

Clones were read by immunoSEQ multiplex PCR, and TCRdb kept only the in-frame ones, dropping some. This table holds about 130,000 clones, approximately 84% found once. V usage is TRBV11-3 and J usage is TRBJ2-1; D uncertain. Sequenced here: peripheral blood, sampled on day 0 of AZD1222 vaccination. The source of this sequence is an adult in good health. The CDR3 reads CASSFFNNEQFF. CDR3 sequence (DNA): TGTGCCAGCAGCTTTTTTAACAATGAGCAGTTCTTC.